This TCR beta chain was recovered during a study of T cells after yellow fever vaccination. Points on this clonotype: Its specificity is unknown.

The CDR3 loop spans 11 amino acids. Trimming removed 8 bases at V and 8 bases at J, with 9 bases between. Generation of TCR cDNA used 5'RACE template switching (which added a universal primer site and UMIs). A single record per CDR3 protein comes from TCRdb applying MiXCR to the 5' RACE reads. The sample records 310,000 or so distinct CDR3 sequences, less than 4.5% being singletons. Findings of the study overall: Overlap between CD4 and CD8 compartments was detected for a small share of clonotypes. The secondary response showed a weaker magnitude and a faster peak, day 5 versus 15.

The J gene is TRBJ1-4, the V gene TRBV12-3 or TRBV12-4; D gene ambiguous. This sequence was found in a man aged 18 to 30 who received the YFV17D yellow fever vaccine. The input for sequencing was PBMCs, taken on the day of the yellow fever booster vaccination. The CDR3 loop is CASSAGEKLFF. In nucleotides, the CDR3 is TGTGCCAGCTCGGCGGGCGAAAAACTGTTTTTT.